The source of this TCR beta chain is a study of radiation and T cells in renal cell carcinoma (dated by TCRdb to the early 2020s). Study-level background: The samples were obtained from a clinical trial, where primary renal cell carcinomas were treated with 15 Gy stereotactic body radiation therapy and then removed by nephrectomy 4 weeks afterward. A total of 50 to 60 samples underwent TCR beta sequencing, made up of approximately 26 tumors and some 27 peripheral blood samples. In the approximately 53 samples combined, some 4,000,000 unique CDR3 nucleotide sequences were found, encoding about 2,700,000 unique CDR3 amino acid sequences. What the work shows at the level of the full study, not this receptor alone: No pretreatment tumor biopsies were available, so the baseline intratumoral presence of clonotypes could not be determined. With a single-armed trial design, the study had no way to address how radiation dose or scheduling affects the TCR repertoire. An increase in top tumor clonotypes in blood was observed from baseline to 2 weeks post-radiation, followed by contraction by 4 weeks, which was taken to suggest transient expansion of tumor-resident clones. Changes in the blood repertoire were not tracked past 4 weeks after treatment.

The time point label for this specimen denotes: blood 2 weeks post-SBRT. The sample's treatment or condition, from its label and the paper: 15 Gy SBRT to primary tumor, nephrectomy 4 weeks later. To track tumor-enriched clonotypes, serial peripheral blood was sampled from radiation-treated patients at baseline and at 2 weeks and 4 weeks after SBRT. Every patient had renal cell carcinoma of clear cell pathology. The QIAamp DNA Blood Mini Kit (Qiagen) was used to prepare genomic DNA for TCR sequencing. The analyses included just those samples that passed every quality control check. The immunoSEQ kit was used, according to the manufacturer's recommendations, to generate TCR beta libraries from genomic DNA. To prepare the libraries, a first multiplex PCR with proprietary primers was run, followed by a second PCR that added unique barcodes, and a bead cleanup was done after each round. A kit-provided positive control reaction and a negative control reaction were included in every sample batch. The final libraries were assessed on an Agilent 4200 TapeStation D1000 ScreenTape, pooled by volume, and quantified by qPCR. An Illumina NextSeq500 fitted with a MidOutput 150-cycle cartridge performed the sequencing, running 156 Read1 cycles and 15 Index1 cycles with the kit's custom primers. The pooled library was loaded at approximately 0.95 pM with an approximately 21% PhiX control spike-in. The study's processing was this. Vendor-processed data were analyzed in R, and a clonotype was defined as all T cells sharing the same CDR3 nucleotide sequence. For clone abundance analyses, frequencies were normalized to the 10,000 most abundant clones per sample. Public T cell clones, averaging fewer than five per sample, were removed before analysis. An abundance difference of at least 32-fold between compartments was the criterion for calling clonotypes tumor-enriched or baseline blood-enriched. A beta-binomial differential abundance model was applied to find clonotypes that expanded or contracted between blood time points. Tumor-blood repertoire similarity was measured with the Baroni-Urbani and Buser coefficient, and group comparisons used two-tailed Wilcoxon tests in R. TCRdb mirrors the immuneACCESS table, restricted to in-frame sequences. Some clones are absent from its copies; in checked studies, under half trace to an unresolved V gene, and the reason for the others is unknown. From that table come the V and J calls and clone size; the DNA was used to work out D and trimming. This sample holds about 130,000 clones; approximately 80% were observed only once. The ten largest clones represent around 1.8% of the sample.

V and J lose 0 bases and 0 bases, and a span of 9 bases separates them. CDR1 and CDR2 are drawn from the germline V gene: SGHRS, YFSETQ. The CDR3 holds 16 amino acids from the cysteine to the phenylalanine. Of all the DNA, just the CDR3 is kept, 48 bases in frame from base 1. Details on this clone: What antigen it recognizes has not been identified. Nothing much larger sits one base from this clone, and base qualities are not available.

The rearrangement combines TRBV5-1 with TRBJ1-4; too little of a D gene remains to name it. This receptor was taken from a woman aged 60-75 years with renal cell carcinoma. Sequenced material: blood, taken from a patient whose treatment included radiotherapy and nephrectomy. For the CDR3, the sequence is CASSLDFSSTNEKLFF. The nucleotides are TGCGCCAGCAGCTTGGATTTCAGTTCAACTAATGAAAAACTGTTTTTT.